The rows below give T cell receptor beta chains drawn from one sample of a study of regulatory T cells in long-lasting Graves disease. MiXCR, applied by TCRdb to the multiplex PCR reads, yields one record per CDR3 protein. Among approximately 210,000 distinct CDR3 sequences, approximately 20% were seen once, and the ten largest hold roughly 23%. The sample was peripheral blood mononuclear cells (PBMCs), taken at new diagnosis, from a patient treated with antithyroid drugs. The source of these receptors is a female donor with Graves disease. CDR3s include the opening cysteine and the closing phenylalanine or tryptophan. The D gene is left open where the match is weak. Part of the rows lack a size; the others show once, few, many or a class for expanded clones.

TRBJ1-5	TRBV20-1	12	many	NA	TGCAGTGCTGCGGGACAAGATCAGCCCCAGCATTTT	CSAAGQDQPQHF
TRBJ1-4	TRBV6-1	13	many	TRBD1	TGTGCCAGCGCGGACAGGAGGGGAGAAAAACTGTTTTTT	CASADRRGEKLFF
TRBJ1-2	TRBV11-3	15	NA	NA	TGTGCCAGCAGCTTAGAAATGGGGATTAACTATGGCTACACCTTC	CASSLEMGINYGYTF
TRBJ2-1	TRBV9	13	NA	NA	TGTGCCAGCAGCGTCCAAGGCGGCGGGAAGCAGTTCTTC	CASSVQGGGKQFF
TRBJ2-7	TRBV3-1	11	NA	NA	TGTGCCAGCAGCCAAGAAAGCGAGCAGTACTTC	CASSQESEQYF
TRBJ2-1	TRBV7-9	21	many	TRBD2	TGTGCCAGCAGCCCCGGGCGACTATGGACAGCAACTAGCGGGAGGTACGGTGAGCAGTTCTTC	CASSPGRLWTATSGRYGEQFF
TRBJ2-3	TRBV7-9	16	few	TRBD2	TGTGCCAGCAACTCCCCTAGCGGGGCGGGGGCAGATACGCAGTATTTT	CASNSPSGAGADTQYF
TRBJ2-7	TRBV13	14	many	TRBD2	TGTGCCAGCAGCTTCGCGGGGGAATCCTACGAGCAGTACTTC	CASSFAGESYEQYF
TRBJ2-1	TRBV9	15	many	TRBD2	TGTGCCAGCAGCGTAGACGGGAGGGGCTACAATGAGCAGTTCTTC	CASSVDGRGYNEQFF
TRBJ2-3	TRBV4-1	16	NA	NA	TGCGCCAGCAGCCAAGATATAACAACTTCCCTAGATACGCAGTATTTT	CASSQDITTSLDTQYF
TRBJ2-3	TRBV7-2	14	many	NA	TGTGCCAGCAGCTTAGGAGGACAGACAGATACGCAGTATTTT	CASSLGGQTDTQYF
TRBJ2-3	TRBV18	16	many	TRBD2	TGTGCCAGCTCACCCCCACTAGCGGGAGGTACAGATACGCAGTATTTT	CASSPPLAGGTDTQYF
TRBJ2-7	TRBV12-3/TRBV12-4	12	many	TRBD2	TGTGCCAGCGGGACTAGCTCCTACGAGCAGTACTTC	CASGTSSYEQYF
TRBJ1-4	TRBV2	14	many	TRBD1	TGTGCCAGCAGCGGACAGGGCACTAATGAAAAACTGTTTTTT	CASSGQGTNEKLFF
TRBJ1-4	TRBV7-2	13	NA	NA	TGTGCCAGCAGCTCTACGGAACAAGAAAAACTGTTTTTT	CASSSTEQEKLFF
TRBJ2-5	TRBV7-2	13	many	NA	TGTGCCAGCAGCGCAACAGGGTGGGAGACCCAGTACTTC	CASSATGWETQYF
TRBJ1-2	TRBV6-1	18	NA	TRBD1	TGTGCCAGCGGAAAAGACGGGACAGGTATTCCCACCAACTATGGCTACACCTTC	CASGKDGTGIPTNYGYTF
TRBJ2-5	TRBV7-8	13	many	NA	TGTGCCAGCGGATACGGGTACCAAGAGACCCAGTACTTC	CASGYGYQETQYF
TRBJ1-2	TRBV9	12	NA	NA	TGTGCCAGCAGCCCAGGGGATGTGGGCTACACCTTC	CASSPGDVGYTF
TRBJ2-7	TRBV28	14	many	NA	TGTGCCATCTCGGACACCCCTTCCTCCTACGAGCAGTACTTC	CAISDTPSSYEQYF
TRBJ2-4	TRBV7-9	14	many	NA	TGTGCCAGCAGCTTTGGGCAGGGTATAGACATTCAGTACTTC	CASSFGQGIDIQYF
TRBJ2-1	TRBV7-7	14	many	NA	TGTGCTAGCAGCTTAGAACTCAACCCTAATGAGCAGTTCTTC	CASSLELNPNEQFF
TRBJ1-4	TRBV5-1	15	many	TRBD1	TGCGCCAGCAGCTCCCGGACAGGAACTAATGAAAAACTGTTTTTT	CASSSRTGTNEKLFF
TRBJ2-7	TRBV6-2/TRBV6-3	13	many	NA	TGTGCCAGCAGAACGACGGGGACCTACGAGCAGTACTTC	CASRTTGTYEQYF
TRBJ2-3	TRBV7-2	16	NA	TRBD2	TGTGCCAGCAGCTTCGGACTAGCGGGAGCCCCAGATACGCAGTATTTT	CASSFGLAGAPDTQYF
TRBJ2-3	TRBV27	16	many	TRBD2	TGTGCCAGCAGTCTACTCGTAGCGGGAGGCAAAGATACGCAGTATTTT	CASSLLVAGGKDTQYF
TRBJ2-2	TRBV28	14	many	NA	TGTGCCAGCAGGAGACTGAGTGGAACGGAGGAGCTGTTTTTT	CASRRLSGTEELFF
TRBJ2-3	TRBV2	13	many	NA	TGTGCCAGCTCTGGGTCCCCCACAGATACGCAGTATTTT	CASSGSPTDTQYF
TRBJ2-5	TRBV14	15	NA	TRBD1	TGTGCCAGCAGCCAAGAGGGGACAGGCCAAGAGACCCAGTACTTC	CASSQEGTGQETQYF
TRBJ2-3	TRBV12-3/TRBV12-4	16	many	TRBD2	TGTGCCAGCATCAATAGCGGGGTTACTAGCACAGATACGCAGTATTTT	CASINSGVTSTDTQYF
TRBJ2-5	TRBV28	14	many	NA	TGTGCCAGCAGTTTTCTAGCGACCCAAGAGACCCAGTACTTC	CASSFLATQETQYF
TRBJ1-2	TRBV20-1	12	NA	NA	TGCAGTGCTAGTAACGGATTATATGGCTACACCTTC	CSASNGLYGYTF